This is a list of T cell receptor beta chains from one sample in a study of OX40 agonist ivuxolimab in advanced cancers. Libraries were prepared by immunoSEQ multiplex PCR; TCRdb keeps only in-frame clonotypes and omits some of them. The data show 73,000 or so clones, with about nine tenths seen just once and 0.6% to 0.8% held by the top ten. The sequenced sample was CD4+ or CD8+ T cells sorted from blood, obtained in a trial of the OX40 agonist ivuxolimab. The receptor set was obtained from an adult with an advanced solid tumor such as melanoma, head and neck, liver or kidney cancer. Each CDR3 is given with its conserved first and last residue. A D gene is named only where the DNA matches it firmly. Rows give clone size only sometimes, using once, few, many, or a class for an expanded clone.

>-|-|TRBJ1-1|TRBV6-1
CASTARGDRNTEAFF
>-|-|TRBJ2-2|TRBV6-5
CAVFGGNTGELFF
>-|TRBD1|TRBJ1-1|TRBV7-3
CASSLTPGTAITEAFF
>few|TRBD2|TRBJ2-1|TRBV7-9
CASSYTAGLGFNEQFF
>-|-|TRBJ2-2|TRBV28
CASSLTTGELFF
>once|TRBD2|TRBJ2-7|TRBV27
CASSLSGIGLYEQYF
>-|TRBD2|TRBJ2-1|TRBV28
CASRQLASNEQFF
>-|-|TRBJ1-5|TRBV6-4
CASSTSINQPQHF
>-|-|TRBJ2-7|TRBV7-9
CASSLAGVTSYEQYF
>-|-|TRBJ2-7|TRBV5-4
CASSLGHESYYEQYF
>-|TRBD1|TRBJ2-2|TRBV5-1
CASSSNLDRANTGELFF
>-|-|TRBJ2-7|TRBV11-2
CASSLGRDKPAYEQYF
>-|-|TRBJ1-4|TRBV6-5
CASSYGGRGNEKLFF
>-|TRBD2|TRBJ2-7|TRBV27
CASRNLAGGSYEQYF
>-|TRBD1|TRBJ1-2|TRBV27
CASSPGQGFYGYTF
>-|TRBD1|TRBJ1-5|TRBV5-5
CASSYGQGGEQPQHF
>few|-|TRBJ1-1|TRBV5-8
CASRAGWNTEAFF
>-|TRBD1|TRBJ1-4|TRBV5-4
CASSRALTGRNNEKLFF
>-|-|TRBJ1-2|TRBV5-1
CASSPGDNYGYTF
>-|-|TRBJ2-7|TRBV28
CASSLSSGVEQYF
>-|TRBD1|TRBJ1-5|TRBV2
CASRGTVSNQPQHF
>-|TRBD1|TRBJ1-6|TRBV5-1
CASGGQGLPSPLHF
>once|-|TRBJ1-1|TRBV18
CASSSQVSGDTEAFF
>-|-|TRBJ2-1|TRBV29-1
CSVELPLYGNEQFF
>-|TRBD1|TRBJ2-7|TRBV6-6
CASRGGQGTYEQYF
>once|-|TRBJ2-7|TRBV7-8
CASSLDWPYEQYF
>-|TRBD1|TRBJ2-1|TRBV10-3
CATTSRDRGHEQFF
>-|-|TRBJ1-2|TRBV7-2
CASSHNRDIGYGYTF
>-|TRBD1|TRBJ1-5|TRBV28
CASTQLDRGSNQPQHF
>-|-|TRBJ2-1|TRBV2
CASTPAGGVEQFF
>-|TRBD1|TRBJ2-5|TRBV6-8
CASSYSLPGQGDRETQYF
>once|-|TRBJ2-2|TRBV6-5
CASSYSGVSNTGELFF
>-|TRBD1|TRBJ2-1|TRBV18
CASSPGTGDEQFF
>-|TRBD2|TRBJ2-7|TRBV5-1
CASSLDSGGLDYEQYF
>-|TRBD2|TRBJ2-1|TRBV6-6
CASRPLDERENPEQFF
>-|TRBD1|TRBJ2-6|TRBV28
CASSAQGAPGANVLTF
>-|TRBD1|TRBJ1-4|TRBV6-6
CASNRGSGEKLFF